The present T cell receptor beta chain was sequenced within a study of T cells after yellow fever vaccination. Across the whole study: The SMART-Seq v4 Ultra Low Input method served to prepare the low-cell-number fractions.

Trimming removed 3 bases from V and 8 bases from J, with 5 bases in between. The CDR3 loop spans 11 amino acids. In its sample, this clonotype was seen many times. Its cognate antigen is unknown. TCRdb analysed the 5' RACE reads with MiXCR anew, one entry per CDR3 protein. The sample consists of approximately 450,000 distinct CDR3 sequences, 18% of them appearing once. Study-level points and caveats: Just a small share of clonotypes turned up in the CD4 compartment as well as the CD8 compartment.

Material: PBMCs, obtained before the yellow fever booster vaccination. This clonotype was sampled from a man aged 18 to 29 who received the YFV17D yellow fever vaccine. V gene TRBV12-3 or TRBV12-4 combines with J gene TRBJ2-4; TRBD1 or TRBD2 may be the D gene (5 bases each). CDR3 coding DNA: TGTGCCAGCAGTTTGGGGGACATTCAGTACTTC. Protein sequence: CASSLGDIQYF.